This entry features one T cell receptor beta chain sequence. Using immunoSEQ multiplex PCR, the repertoire was profiled, and TCRdb retains in-frame clones only, with some absent. The sample holds under 200,000 clones, around four fifths seen once. CDR3 length: 13 amino acids. The germline V and J ends were trimmed by 0 bases and 11 bases, with 10 bases remaining between them. In germline, CDR1 is SGHAT, CDR2 FQNNGV. The data are from a study of blood T cell repertoires in COVID-19. Sequencing input: peripheral blood. This clonotype was obtained from a woman aged 60-70 years with acute or convalescent COVID-19. The chain is built from TRBV11-2 and TRBJ1-4; D possibly corresponds to TRBD1 (5 bases). Here the CDR3 reads CASSLDPRAKLFF. CDR3 DNA: TGTGCCAGCAGCTTAGATCCCAGGGCGAAACTGTTTTTT.